This T cell receptor (beta chain) appears in the sequencing data of a study of control samples from healthy donors and cancer patients. Germline CDR1 reads KGHSH; CDR2 reads LQKENI. The V end lost 4 bases, the J end lost 3 bases, and 15 bases lay between the germline ends. The CDR3 totals 16 residues. The protocol was immunoSEQ multiplex PCR, while the TCRdb copy is restricted to in-frame clones and leaves out a portion. The sample carries 110,000 to 150,000 clones, about 95% recorded once. This sequence joins TRBV18 and TRBJ1-4, with a tentative D call TRBD1 (5 bases). This receptor was obtained from a man aged 60 to 69 with colorectal cancer. The sequenced sample consisted of PBMCs. The CDR3 bases are TGTGCCAGCTCACTCCCAGGGTTGGCAGCTAATGAAAAACTGTTTTTT. Its translation: CASSLPGLAANEKLFF.